Sequencing of this T cell receptor beta chain was carried out in a study of spatial heterogeneity in lung cancer. Whole-study context: There were consistently more beta-chain sequences detected than alpha-chain sequences.

The time point here: sample taken at primary tumor resection. The donors were fewer than 80 patients with non-small cell lung cancer that was early-stage and untreated. Sequencing was performed on whole RNA extracted from tumor and nontumor lung tissue, or from frozen PBMC, and the material was left unsorted. Unique molecular identifiers, one per molecule, were present on every TCR cDNA molecule. TCRdb re-called the 5' RACE reads with MiXCR, one entry per CDR3 protein. The table shows about 35,000 distinct CDR3 sequences, with 3.1% occurring only once. This clonotype was seen at least ten times. The germline gene is not matched at one end of the junction; a read error may be the cause. CDR1 is SGHTA, CDR2 FQGNSA, per germline. The CDR3 covers 18 residues.

The sequence derives from a male donor with early-stage non-small cell lung cancer. The genes are TRBV7-2 and TRBJ2-3; 8 nucleotides match TRBD2. The material was normal lung tissue next to the tumor, obtained at surgery. CDR3 amino acids: CASSLGLAGAASTDTQCF. The CDR3 nucleotides are TGTGCCAGCAGCTTAGGCCTAGCGGGCGCCGCTAGCACAGATACGCAGTGTTTT.